Presented here are 10 T cell receptor beta chains from one specimen sequenced in a study of tumor-infiltrating lymphocytes in localized non-small cell lung cancer. The method was immunoSEQ multiplex PCR; TCRdb's version includes in-frame clones alone and lacks a portion of them. The table records about 15,000 clones, around 76% of them present only once. Input material: lung tumor tissue. The receptors were sampled from a human donor with non-small cell lung cancer.

This clone appeared a few times. This chain joins TRBV19 and TRBJ1-4; D is unclear. Germline V CDR1 and CDR2: LNHDA, SQIVND (reference sequence). Deletions cut 7 bases from V and 3 bases from J, with 9 bases between. The CDR3 covers 13 residues. CDR3 loop: CASNHRANEKLFF. CDR3 nucleotide sequence: TGTGCCAGTAATCATCGGGCTAATGAAAAACTGTTTTTT.

This clone occurred a few times. The chain has TRBV6-5 and TRBJ2-1; D is tentatively TRBD1 or TRBD2 (6 bases each). CDR1 and CDR2 (germline): MNHEY, SVGAGI. Trimming removed 6 bases from V and 7 bases from J, with 10 bases in between. The CDR3 spans 12 residues. CDR3 DNA: TGTGCCAGCAGAACGGGGGCTAATGAGCAGTTCTTC. Its translation is CASRTGANEQFF.

This clone was seen only once. The chain joins TRBV5-1 to TRBJ2-3; D unclear. This CDR3 is built from 14 residues. The ends were cut back, 1 base at V and 2 bases at J, with 8 bases in the middle. Germline CDR1 is SGHRS and CDR2 is YFSETQ. CDR3 region: CASSLSPTTDTQYF. CDR3 sequence (DNA): TGCGCCAGCAGCTTGTCCCCCACCACAGATACGCAGTATTTT.

This clone was observed once. The chain uses TRBV9 and TRBJ2-3; D gene uncertain. Trimming shortened V by 0 bases and J by 0 bases, and 11 bases separated the two germline ends. From germline, CDR1 is SGDLS and CDR2 YYNGEE. The CDR3 is 16 residues long. CDR3 in amino acids: CASSVDRATSTDTQYF. CDR3 sequence (DNA): TGTGCCAGCAGCGTAGACCGAGCGACTAGCACAGATACGCAGTATTTT.

This chain uses TRBV19 with TRBJ2-2, with 13 bases matching TRBD2. Germline CDR1 reads LNHDA; CDR2 reads SQIVND (reference sequence). This CDR3 spans 17 amino acids. V shed 2 bases and J 5 bases; nucleotides not matched to a gene: 5. In DNA form, the CDR3 reads TGTGCCAGTAGTATAACTAGCGGGAGGGCACGGACCGGGGAGCTGTTTTTT. Residues: CASSITSGRARTGELFF.

This clone has just one count. The chain has TRBV7-3 and TRBJ2-7; TRBD1 matches at 8 bases. Germline assignment: CDR1 SGHTA and CDR2 FQGTGA. J was trimmed by 2 bases and V by 5 bases; bases with no gene match: 8. This CDR3 comprises 15 residues. The CDR3 region is CASSPGGSYPYEQYF. As DNA, the CDR3 is TGTGCCAGCAGCCCAGGGGGCTCATACCCCTACGAGCAGTACTTC.

The chain combines TRBV18 with TRBJ1-5; 7 bases line up with TRBD1. The CDR3 consists of 15 residues. The germline V gene has CDR1 KGHSH and CDR2 LQKENI. With V trimmed by 3 bases and J by 4 bases, 6 bases remained unmatched. Here the CDR3 DNA reads TGTGCCAGCTCACCTATGGGACAGTTAAATCAGCCCCAGCATTTT. Translating it yields CASSPMGQLNQPQHF. Together with reference TRBV18 and TRBJ1-5, the CDR3 gives the full variable domain: NAGVMQNPRHLVRRRGQEARLRCSPMKGHSHVYWYRQLPEEGLKFMVYLQKENIIDESGMPKERFSAEFPKEGPSILRIQQVVRGDSAAYFCASSPMGQLNQPQHFGDGTRLSIL.

This sequence joins TRBV4-3 and TRBJ1-4, with D hard to call. Trimming cost V 0 bases and J 3 bases, with 11 bases left between them. CDR1 is LGHNA and CDR2 is YSLEER in the germline V gene. This CDR3 has 16 amino acids. CDR3 protein: CASSQELGGPNEKLFF. DNA of the CDR3: TGCGCCAGCAGCCAAGAGCTGGGAGGGCCTAATGAAAAACTGTTTTTT.

The chain has TRBV9 and TRBJ1-1; D is unclear. This CDR3 is 16 amino acids long. V lost 4 bases and J lost 1, with 17 bases in between. Germline V gives CDR1 SGDLS, CDR2 YYNGEE. The CDR3 region is CASSPRSQVENTEAFF. The CDR3 region has the DNA TGTGCCAGCAGCCCCCGCTCTCAGGTGGAGAACACTGAAGCTTTCTTT.

This clone was counted only a few times. The chain combines TRBV19 with TRBJ2-1; possibly TRBD1 for D (5 bases). The CDR3 covers 14 residues. Looked up from germline, CDR1 is LNHDA and CDR2 is SQIVND (reference sequence). Deletions cut 1 base from V and 3 bases from J, with 7 bases between. The CDR3 sequence is CASSIATDYNEQFF. DNA of the CDR3: TGTGCCAGTAGTATAGCGACAGACTACAATGAGCAGTTCTTC.